The 3 T cell receptor beta chains below come from one sample, sequenced in a study of technical replicates of blood from a few donors. The assay was immunoSEQ multiplex PCR, and TCRdb's table has in-frame clones only and misses some. The table lists 70,000 to 95,000 clones, approximately 94% of them singletons. Sequencing input: T cells isolated from PBMCs. Source of these receptors: a human donor in good health.

The chain has TRBV18 and TRBJ2-1; tentatively, D is TRBD2 (6 bases). CDR1 is KGHSH and CDR2 is LQKENI in the germline V gene. This CDR3 region has 12 residues. The V end lost 3 bases, the J end lost 7 bases, and 7 bases lay between the germline ends. CDR3 in DNA: TGTGCCAGCTCACCGACTAGAAATGAGCAGTTCTTC. Its protein product is CASSPTRNEQFF.

The CDR3 spells CASSLDPRSSGANVLTF. CDR3 DNA: TGTGCCAGCAGCTTAGATCCCAGATCCTCTGGGGCCAACGTCCTGACTTTC. The chain combines TRBV7-8 with TRBJ2-6; no clear D. Deletions cut 1 base from V and 0 bases from J, with 10 bases between. CDR1 is SGHVS and CDR2 is FQNEAQ in the germline V gene. The CDR3 spans 17 residues. Filled out from reference TRBV7-8 and TRBJ2-6, the complete variable domain reads GAGVSQSPRYKVAKRGQDVALRCDPISGHVSLFWYQQALGQGPEFLTYFQNEAQLDKSGLPSDRFFAERPEGSVSTLKIQRTQQEDSAVYLCASSLDPRSSGANVLTFGAGSRLTVL.

The chain uses TRBV6-1 and TRBJ2-7, with 10 bases aligning to TRBD2. The CDR3 sequence is 15 residues long. Germline V gene sequence: CDR1 MNHNS, CDR2 SASEGT. J lost 7 bases, V lost 5 bases, and 11 bases had no gene match. In DNA, the CDR3 is TGTGCCAGCAGTCCTACGCTAGCGGGAGATTATGAGCAGTACTTC. It codes for CASSPTLAGDYEQYF.